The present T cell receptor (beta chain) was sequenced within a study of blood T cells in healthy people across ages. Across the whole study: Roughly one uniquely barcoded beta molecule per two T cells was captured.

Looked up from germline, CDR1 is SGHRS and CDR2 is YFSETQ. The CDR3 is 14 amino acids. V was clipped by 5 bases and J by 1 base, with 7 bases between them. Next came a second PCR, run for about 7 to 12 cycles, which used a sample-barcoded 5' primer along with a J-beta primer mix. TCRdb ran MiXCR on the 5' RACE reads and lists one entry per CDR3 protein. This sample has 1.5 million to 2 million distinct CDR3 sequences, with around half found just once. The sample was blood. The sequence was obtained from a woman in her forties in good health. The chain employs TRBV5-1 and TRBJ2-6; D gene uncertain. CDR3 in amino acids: CASRLTSGANVLTF. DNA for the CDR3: TGCGCCAGCAGACTTACGTCTGGGGCCAACGTCCTGACTTTC. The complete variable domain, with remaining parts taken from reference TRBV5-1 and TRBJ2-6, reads KAGVTQTPRYLIKTRGQQVTLSCSPISGHRSVSWYQQTPGQGLQFLFEYFSETQRNKGNFPGRFSGRQFSNSRSEMNVSTLELGDSALYLCASRLTSGANVLTFGAGSRLTVL.